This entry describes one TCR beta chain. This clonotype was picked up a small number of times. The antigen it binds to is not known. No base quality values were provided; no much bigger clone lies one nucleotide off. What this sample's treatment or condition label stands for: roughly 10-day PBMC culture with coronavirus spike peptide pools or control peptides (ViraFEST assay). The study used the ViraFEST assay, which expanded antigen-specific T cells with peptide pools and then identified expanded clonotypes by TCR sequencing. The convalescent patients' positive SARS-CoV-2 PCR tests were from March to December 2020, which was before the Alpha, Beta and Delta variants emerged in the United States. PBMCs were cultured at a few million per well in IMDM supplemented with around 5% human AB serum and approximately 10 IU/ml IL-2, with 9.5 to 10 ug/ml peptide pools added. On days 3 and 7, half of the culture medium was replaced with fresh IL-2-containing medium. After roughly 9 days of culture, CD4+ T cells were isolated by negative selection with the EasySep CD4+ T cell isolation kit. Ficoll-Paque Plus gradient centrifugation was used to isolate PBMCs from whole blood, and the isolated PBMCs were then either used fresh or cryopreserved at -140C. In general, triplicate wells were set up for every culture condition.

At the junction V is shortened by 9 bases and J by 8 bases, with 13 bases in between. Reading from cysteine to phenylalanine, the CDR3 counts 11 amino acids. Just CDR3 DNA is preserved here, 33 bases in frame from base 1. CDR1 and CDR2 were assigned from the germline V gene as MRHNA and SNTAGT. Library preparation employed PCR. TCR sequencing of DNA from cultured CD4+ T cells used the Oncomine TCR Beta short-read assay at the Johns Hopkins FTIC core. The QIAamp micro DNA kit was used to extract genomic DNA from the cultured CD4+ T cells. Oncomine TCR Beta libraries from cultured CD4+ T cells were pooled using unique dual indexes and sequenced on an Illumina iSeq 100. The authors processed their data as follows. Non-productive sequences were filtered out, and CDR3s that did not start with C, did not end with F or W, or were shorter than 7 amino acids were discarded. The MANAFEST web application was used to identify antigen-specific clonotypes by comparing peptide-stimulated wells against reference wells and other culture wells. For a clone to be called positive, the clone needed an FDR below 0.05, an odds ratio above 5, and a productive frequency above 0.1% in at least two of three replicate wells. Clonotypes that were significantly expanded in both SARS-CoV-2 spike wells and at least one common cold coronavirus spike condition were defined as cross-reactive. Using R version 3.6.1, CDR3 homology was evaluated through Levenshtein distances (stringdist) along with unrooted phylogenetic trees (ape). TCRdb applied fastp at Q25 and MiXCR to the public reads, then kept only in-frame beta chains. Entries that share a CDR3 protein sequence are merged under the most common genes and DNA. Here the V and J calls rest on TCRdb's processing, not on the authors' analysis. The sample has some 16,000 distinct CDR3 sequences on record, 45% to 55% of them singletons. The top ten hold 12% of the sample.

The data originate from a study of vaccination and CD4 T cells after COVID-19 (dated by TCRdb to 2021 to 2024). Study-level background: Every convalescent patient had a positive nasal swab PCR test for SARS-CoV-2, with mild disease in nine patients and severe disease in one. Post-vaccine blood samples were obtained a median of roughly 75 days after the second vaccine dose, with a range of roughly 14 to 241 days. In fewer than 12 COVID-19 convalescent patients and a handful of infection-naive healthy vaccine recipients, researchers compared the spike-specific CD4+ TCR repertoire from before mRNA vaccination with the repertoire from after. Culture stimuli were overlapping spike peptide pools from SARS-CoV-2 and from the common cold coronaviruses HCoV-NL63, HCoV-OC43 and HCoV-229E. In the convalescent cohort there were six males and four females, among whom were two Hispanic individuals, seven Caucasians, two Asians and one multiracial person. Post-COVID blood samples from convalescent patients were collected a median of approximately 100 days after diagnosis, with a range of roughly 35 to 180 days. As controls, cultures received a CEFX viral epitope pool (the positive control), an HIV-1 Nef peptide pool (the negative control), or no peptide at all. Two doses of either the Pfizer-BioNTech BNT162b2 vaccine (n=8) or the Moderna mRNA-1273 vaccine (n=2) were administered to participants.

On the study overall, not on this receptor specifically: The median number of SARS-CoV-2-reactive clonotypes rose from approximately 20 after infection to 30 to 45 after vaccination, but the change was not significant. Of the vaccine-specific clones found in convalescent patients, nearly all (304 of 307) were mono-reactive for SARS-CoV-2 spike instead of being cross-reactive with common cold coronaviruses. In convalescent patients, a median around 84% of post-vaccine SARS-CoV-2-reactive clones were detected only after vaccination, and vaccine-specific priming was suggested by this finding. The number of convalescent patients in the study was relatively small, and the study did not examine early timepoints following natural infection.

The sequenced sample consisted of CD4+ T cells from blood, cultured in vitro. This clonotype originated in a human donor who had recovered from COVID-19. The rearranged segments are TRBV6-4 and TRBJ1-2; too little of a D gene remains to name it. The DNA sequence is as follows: TGTGCCAGGACGGTGATCGGCGGCTACACCTTC. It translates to CARTVIGGYTF.